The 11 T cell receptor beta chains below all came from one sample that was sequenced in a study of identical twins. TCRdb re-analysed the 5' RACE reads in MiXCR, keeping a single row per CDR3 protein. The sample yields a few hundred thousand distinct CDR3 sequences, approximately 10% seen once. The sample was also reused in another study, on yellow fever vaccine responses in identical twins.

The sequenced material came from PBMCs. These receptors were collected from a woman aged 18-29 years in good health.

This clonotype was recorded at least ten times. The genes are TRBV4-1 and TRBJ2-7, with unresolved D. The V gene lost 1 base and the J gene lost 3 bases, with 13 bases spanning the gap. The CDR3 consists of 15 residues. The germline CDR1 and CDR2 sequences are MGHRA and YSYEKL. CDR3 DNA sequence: TGCGCCAGCAGCCAAGGAACGGGCCTTCTCTACGAGCAGTACTTC. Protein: CASSQGTGLLYEQYF.

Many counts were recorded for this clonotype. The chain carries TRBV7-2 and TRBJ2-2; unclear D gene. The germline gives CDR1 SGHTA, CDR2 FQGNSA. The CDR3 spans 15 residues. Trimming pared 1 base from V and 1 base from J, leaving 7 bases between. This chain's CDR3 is CASSLGFGNTGELFF. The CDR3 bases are TGTGCCAGCAGCTTAGGATTCGGGAACACCGGGGAGCTGTTTTTT.

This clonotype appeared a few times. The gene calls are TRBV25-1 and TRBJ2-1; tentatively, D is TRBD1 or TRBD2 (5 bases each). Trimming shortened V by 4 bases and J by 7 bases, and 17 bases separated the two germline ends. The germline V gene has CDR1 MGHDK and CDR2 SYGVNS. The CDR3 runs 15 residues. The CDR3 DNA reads TGTGCCAGCAGTGCTTCCGGGACCTCGGGGAATGAGCAGTTCTTC. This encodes CASSASGTSGNEQFF. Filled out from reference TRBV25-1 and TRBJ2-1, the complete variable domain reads EADIYQTPRYLVIGTGKKITLECSQTMGHDKMYWYQQDPGMELHLIHYSYGVNSTEKGDLSSESTVSRIRTEHFPLTLESARPSHTSQYLCASSASGTSGNEQFFGPGTRLTVL.

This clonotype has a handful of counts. CDR3 bases: TGTGCCAGCAGCGCGACAGGGAGGGTACAAGAGACCCAGTACTTC. Amino acids: CASSATGRVQETQYF. This chain links TRBV7-2 with TRBJ2-5; the D call may be TRBD1 or TRBD2 (7 bases each). CDR1 is SGHTA, CDR2 FQGNSA, per germline. V lost 5 bases and J 2 bases, leaving 15 bases between the germline ends. The CDR3 is 15 residues long.

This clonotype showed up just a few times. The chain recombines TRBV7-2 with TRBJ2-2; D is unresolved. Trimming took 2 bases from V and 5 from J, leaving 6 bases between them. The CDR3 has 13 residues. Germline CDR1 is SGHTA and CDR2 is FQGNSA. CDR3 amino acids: CASSLKLTGELFF. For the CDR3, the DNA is TGTGCCAGCAGCTTAAAACTGACCGGGGAGCTGTTTTTT.

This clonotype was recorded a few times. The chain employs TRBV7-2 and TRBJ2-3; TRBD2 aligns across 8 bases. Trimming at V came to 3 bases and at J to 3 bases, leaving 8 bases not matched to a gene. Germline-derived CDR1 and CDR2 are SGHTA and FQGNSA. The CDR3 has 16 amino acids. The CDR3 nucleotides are TGTGCCAGCAGCTTTTCACCGGGGGGGCGGACAGATACGCAGTATTTT. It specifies CASSFSPGGRTDTQYF.

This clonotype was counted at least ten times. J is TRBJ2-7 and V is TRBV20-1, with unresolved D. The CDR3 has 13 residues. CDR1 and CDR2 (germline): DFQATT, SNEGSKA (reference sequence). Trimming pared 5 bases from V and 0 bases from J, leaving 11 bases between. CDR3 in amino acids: CSAPLSDSYEQYF. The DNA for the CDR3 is TGCAGTGCTCCTTTATCGGACTCCTACGAGCAGTACTTC.

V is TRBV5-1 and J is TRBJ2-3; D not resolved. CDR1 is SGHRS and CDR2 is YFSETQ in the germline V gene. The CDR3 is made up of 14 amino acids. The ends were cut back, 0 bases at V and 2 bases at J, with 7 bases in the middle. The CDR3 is CASSLEGYTDTQYF. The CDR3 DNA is TGCGCCAGCAGCTTGGAGGGCTACACAGATACGCAGTATTTT.

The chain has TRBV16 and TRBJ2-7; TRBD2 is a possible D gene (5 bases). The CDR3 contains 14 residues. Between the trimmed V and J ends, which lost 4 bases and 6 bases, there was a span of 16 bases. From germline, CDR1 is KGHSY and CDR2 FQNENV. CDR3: CASSPRGLLIEQYF. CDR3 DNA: TGTGCCAGCAGCCCCCGCGGGCTCTTAATCGAGCAGTACTTC.

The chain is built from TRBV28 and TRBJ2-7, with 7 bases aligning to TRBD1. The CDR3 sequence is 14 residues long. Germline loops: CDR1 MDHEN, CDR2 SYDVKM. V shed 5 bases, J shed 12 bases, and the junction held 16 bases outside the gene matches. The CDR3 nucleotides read TGTGCCAGCAGTACATTACCCCCACAGACAGGGCTGTACTTC. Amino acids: CASSTLPPQTGLYF.

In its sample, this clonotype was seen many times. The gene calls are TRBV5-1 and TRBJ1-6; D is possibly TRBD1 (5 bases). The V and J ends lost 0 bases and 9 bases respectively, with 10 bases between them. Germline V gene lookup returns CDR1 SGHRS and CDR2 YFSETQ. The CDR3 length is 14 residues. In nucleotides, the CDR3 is TGCGCCAGCAGCTTGGCCAGGGAAGGTTCACCCCTCCACTTT. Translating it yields CASSLAREGSPLHF.